The present T cell receptor beta chain was sequenced within a study of shared clonotypes between healthy human individuals. General study findings and limits: Even with large depth, rarefaction showed that sorted-subset sequencing was incomplete.

As for this clone: Its antigen is as yet unknown.

Germline CDR1 reads SGHVS; CDR2 reads FQNEAQ. The CDR3 covers 13 residues. The V end lost 3 bases, the J end lost 0 bases, and 6 bases lay between the germline ends. Deep was the level at which the assay was run. Using immunoSEQ multiplex PCR, the repertoire was profiled, and TCRdb retains in-frame clones only, with some absent. The sample shows millions of clones, 85% to 95% of them seen only once. This TCR derives from a man between 18 and 35 years old in good health. This chain connects TRBV7-8 to TRBJ2-7; no reliable D call. The sequencing input was naive CD4+ T cells sorted from blood. Subset denoted: CD45RA+ positively selected. The CDR3 is CASSLGVSYEQYF. The DNA of the CDR3 is TGTGCCAGCAGCTTGGGCGTCTCCTACGAGCAGTACTTC.